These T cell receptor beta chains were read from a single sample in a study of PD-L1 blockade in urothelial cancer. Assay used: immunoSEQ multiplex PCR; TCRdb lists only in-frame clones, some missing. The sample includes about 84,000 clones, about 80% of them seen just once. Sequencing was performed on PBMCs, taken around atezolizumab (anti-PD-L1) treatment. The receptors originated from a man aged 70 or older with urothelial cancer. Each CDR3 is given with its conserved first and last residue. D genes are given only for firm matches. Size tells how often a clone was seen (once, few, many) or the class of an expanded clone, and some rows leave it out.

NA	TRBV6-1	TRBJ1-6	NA	CASSEKWAPSYNSPLHF	TGTGCCAGCAGTGAAAAATGGGCTCCCTCCTATAATTCACCCCTCCACTTT
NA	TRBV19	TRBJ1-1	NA	CATLGGVPNTEAFF	TGTGCCACTTTAGGAGGGGTCCCGAACACTGAAGCTTTCTTT
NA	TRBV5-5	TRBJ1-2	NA	CASSLAAGNGYTF	TGTGCCAGCAGCTTGGCGGCAGGGAATGGCTACACCTTC
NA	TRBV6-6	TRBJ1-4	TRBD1	CASNRQGGEKLFF	TGTGCCAGCAACCGACAGGGGGGTGAAAAACTGTTTTTT
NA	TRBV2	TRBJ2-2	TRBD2	CASNALAGIPGELFF	TGTGCCAGCAATGCCTTAGCGGGAATACCCGGGGAGCTGTTTTTT
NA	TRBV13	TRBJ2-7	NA	CASSSRDVVYEQYF	TGTGCCAGCAGCTCGCGGGACGTAGTCTACGAGCAGTACTTC
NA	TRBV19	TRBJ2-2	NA	CASSVTGSHANTGELFF	TGTGCCAGTAGTGTAACAGGGTCCCACGCGAACACCGGGGAGCTGTTTTTT
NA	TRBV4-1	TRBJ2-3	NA	CASSQKPLSSTDTQYF	TGCGCCAGCAGCCAAAAGCCACTTTCCAGCACAGATACGCAGTATTTT
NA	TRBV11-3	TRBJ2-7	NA	CASSFEAGRYEQYF	TGTGCCAGCAGCTTCGAGGCGGGACGCTACGAGCAGTACTTC
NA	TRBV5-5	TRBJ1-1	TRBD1	CASSLTGVYTEAFF	TGTGCCAGCAGCTTGACAGGGGTGTATACTGAAGCTTTCTTT
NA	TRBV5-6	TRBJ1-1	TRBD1	CASTRQGMNTEAFF	TGTGCCAGCACCCGACAGGGAATGAACACTGAAGCTTTCTTT
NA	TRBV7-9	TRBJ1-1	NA	CASSLAYGMNTEAFF	TGTGCCAGCAGCTTAGCGTACGGGATGAACACTGAAGCTTTCTTT
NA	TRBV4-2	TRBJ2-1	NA	CASSQDRDEQFF	TGTGCCAGCAGCCAAGACCGAGATGAGCAGTTCTTC
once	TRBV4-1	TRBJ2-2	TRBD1	CASSQVATGEYTGELFF	TGCGCCAGCAGCCAAGTCGCGACAGGGGAGTACACCGGGGAGCTGTTTTTT
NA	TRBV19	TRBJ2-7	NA	CASSMSRGHEQYF	TGTGCCAGTAGTATGTCCAGGGGCCACGAGCAGTACTTC
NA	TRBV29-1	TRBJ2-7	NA	CSGGYSYEQYF	TGCAGCGGGGGCTACTCCTACGAGCAGTACTTC
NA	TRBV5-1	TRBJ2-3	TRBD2	CASSLEAAGANTDTQYF	TGCGCCAGCAGCTTGGAGGCAGCGGGGGCCAACACAGATACGCAGTATTTT
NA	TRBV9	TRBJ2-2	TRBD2	CASSAGTSGNGGELFF	TGTGCCAGCAGCGCAGGGACTAGCGGGAACGGCGGGGAGCTGTTTTTT
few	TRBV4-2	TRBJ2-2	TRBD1	CASSQDYTGGGGELFF	TGTGCCAGCAGCCAAGATTATACAGGGGGCGGCGGGGAGCTGTTTTTT
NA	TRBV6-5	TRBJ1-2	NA	CACGRGAEGYTF	TGTGCCTGCGGCCGGGGGGCGGAGGGCTACACCTTC
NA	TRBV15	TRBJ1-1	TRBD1	CATSREATGGGRAFF	TGTGCCACCAGCAGAGAGGCGACAGGGGGCGGGAGAGCTTTCTTT
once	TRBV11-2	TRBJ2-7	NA	CASSSSYEQYF	TGTGCCAGCAGCTCGTCCTACGAGCAGTACTTC
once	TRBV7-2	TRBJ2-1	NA	CASSPGRPAINEQFF	TGTGCCAGCAGCCCGGGGAGACCCGCTATCAATGAGCAGTTCTTC
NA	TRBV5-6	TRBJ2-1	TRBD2	CASSSRGGFVYNEQFF	TGTGCCAGCAGCTCCCGCGGGGGGTTTGTTTACAATGAGCAGTTCTTC
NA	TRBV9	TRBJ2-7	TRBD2	CASSVSGGGASEQYF	TGTGCCAGCAGCGTCTCCGGCGGGGGGGCGTCCGAGCAGTACTTC
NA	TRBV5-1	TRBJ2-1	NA	CASSLVAATHNEQFF	TGCGCCAGCAGCTTGGTTGCCGCGACTCACAATGAGCAGTTCTTC
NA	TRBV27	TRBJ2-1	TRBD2	CASSLSVSGRAYNEQFF	TGTGCCAGCAGTTTATCGGTTAGCGGGAGGGCCTACAATGAGCAGTTCTTC
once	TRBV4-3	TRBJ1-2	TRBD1	CASSQEDRGRNGYTF	TGCGCCAGCAGCCAAGAGGACAGGGGAAGGAATGGCTACACCTTC
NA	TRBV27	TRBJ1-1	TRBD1	CASSGTVNTEAFF	TGTGCCAGCAGTGGGACAGTGAACACTGAAGCTTTCTTT
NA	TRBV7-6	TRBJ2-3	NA	CASSLNRRTDTQYF	TGTGCCAGCAGCTTAAATCGGAGGACAGATACGCAGTATTTT
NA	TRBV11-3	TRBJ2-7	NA	CASSLGVGRDSAYEQYF	TGTGCCAGCAGCTTAGGAGTGGGGCGGGACAGTGCCTACGAGCAGTACTTC
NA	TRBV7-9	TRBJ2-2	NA	CASSLVLGELFF	TGTGCCAGCAGCTTAGTTCTAGGGGAGCTGTTTTTT
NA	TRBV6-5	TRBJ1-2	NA	CASSYGGTNYGYTF	TGTGCCAGCAGTTACGGAGGGACTAACTATGGCTACACCTTC
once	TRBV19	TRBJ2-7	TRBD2	CASSWTGGLAGGAYEQYF	TGTGCCAGTAGCTGGACAGGCGGACTAGCGGGAGGGGCCTACGAGCAGTACTTC
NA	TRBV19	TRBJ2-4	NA	CASSIDREEVNIQYF	TGTGCCAGTAGTATAGACAGGGAGGAGGTGAACATTCAGTACTTC
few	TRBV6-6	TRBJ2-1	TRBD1	CASSFDRGYNEQFF	TGTGCCAGCAGTTTTGACAGGGGCTACAATGAGCAGTTCTTC
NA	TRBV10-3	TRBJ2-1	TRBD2	CASSPSSGSYQNEQFF	TGTGCCAGCAGTCCATCGAGCGGGAGTTACCAGAATGAGCAGTTCTTC
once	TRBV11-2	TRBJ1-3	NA	CASSLGGALSGNTIYF	TGTGCCAGCAGCCTAGGCGGGGCCCTCTCTGGAAACACCATATATTTT
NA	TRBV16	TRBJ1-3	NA	CASSRTTVPGNTIYF	TGTGCCAGCAGCCGGACGACAGTCCCTGGAAACACCATATATTTT
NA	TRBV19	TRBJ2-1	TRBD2	CASSTGGSPYNEQFF	TGTGCCAGTAGTACGGGGGGGAGTCCCTACAATGAGCAGTTCTTC